This section outlines one T cell receptor beta chain sequence together with its context. All enrollees were roughly 18 to 100 years old and from 24 US areas. Participants' own reports of clinical history determined their cohort assignment. This entry belongs to a study of blood T cell repertoires in COVID-19. Across the whole study: COVID-19 samples, acute and convalescent, were from the United States, Italy and Spain.

The table came from immunoSEQ multiplex PCR; TCRdb's copy has only in-frame clones and leaves some out. Among 490,000 or so clones listed, less than 90% were seen once. Trimming removed 9 bases from V and 2 bases from J, with 14 bases in between. The germline V gene encodes CDR1 SNHLY and CDR2 FYNNEI. CDR3 length equals 14 residues. The genes are TRBV2 and TRBJ1-5, with D perhaps matching TRBD1 (5 bases). Sequenced sample: PBMCs or T cells enriched from blood (not recorded which). This receptor was taken from a woman aged 60 to 75 who had recovered from COVID-19. This chain's CDR3 is CASHGGRGNQPQHF. The CDR3 region has the DNA TGTGCCAGTCACGGGGGAAGGGGCAATCAGCCCCAGCATTTT.